This entry features one T cell receptor beta chain sequence. This clonotype was observed many times. The antigen it recognizes is unknown. Qualities for individual bases were not recorded, and no much larger clone is one base off. This specimen belongs to a study of spatial heterogeneity in lung cancer (dated by TCRdb to between 2019 and 2020). For the wider study: Beta-chain transcripts were consistently detected in greater numbers than alpha-chain transcripts, which likely reflects a higher abundance of beta-chain transcripts. At surgery, 220 tumor regions, almost 65 matched nontumor lung samples and 56 PBMC samples were TCR-sequenced for both alpha and beta chains. In the raw uncorrected reads, each unique combination of TCR and UMI appeared more than ten times on average. The study quantitatively compared TCR alpha and beta repertoires across multiple tumor regions, matched nontumor lung and blood in non-small cell lung cancer. The study linked features of the TCR repertoire to counts of nonsynonymous mutations, which were determined by whole-exome sequencing of tumor tissue. Study-wide findings and limitations: Additional single-cell paired TCR alpha and beta sequencing was considered necessary to confirm, at a functional level, the hypothesis that regional TCRs recognize regional mutations. Ubiquitous expanded tumor TCRs showed up in blood more often at tumor resection than at routine follow-up.

The time point label of this sample denotes: sample taken at primary tumor resection. Without any cell sorting, TCR sequencing was performed on whole RNA extracted either from tumor and nontumor lung tissue or from cryopreserved PBMC samples. The donors were about 71 patients from the lung TRACERx cohort who had early-stage, untreated non-small cell lung cancer. Only patients with enough RNA available from two or more tumor regions were chosen for TCR sequencing. Between the V and J ends, shortened by 0 bases and 2 bases respectively, the junction contains 11 bases. CDR1 and CDR2 (MGHRA, YSYEKL) derive from the germline V gene. The CDR3, from cysteine to phenylalanine, totals 16 residues. Just CDR3 DNA is preserved here, 48 bases in frame from base 1. To prepare the library, 5' RACE was applied. The data were produced on a NextSeq 500. To allow correction of PCR and sequencing errors, the TCR library protocol tagged every TCR cDNA molecule with a unique molecular identifier. The authors' pipeline ran thus. TCR identification, UMI-based error correction and CDR3 extraction were performed with Decombinator tools. TCRs above a frequency of 2 per 1,000, corresponding to the top 1% of the tumor frequency distribution, were defined as expanded. Renyi diversity was computed with the R vegan package after each repertoire had been subsampled 100 times to 5,000 TCRs. CDR3 similarity networks were built from amino acid triplet string-kernel similarity, with CDR3s being connected when pairwise similarity was above 0.82. The raw public reads went through TCRdb reprocessing: fastp at Q25, MiXCR clone calling, in-frame beta chains kept. Entries that share a CDR3 protein sequence are merged under the most common genes and DNA. TCRdb, rather than the study authors, made the V and J calls. This sample holds 20,000 to 25,000 distinct CDR3 sequences; over 6% were observed only once. The ten largest make up around 15% of the sample.

Here the chain combines TRBV4-1 and TRBJ2-1, and possibly TRBD2, on 6 matching bases. The TCR comes from a male donor with early-stage non-small cell lung cancer. The sample was PBMCs, taken at surgery. The CDR3 here reads CASSQDIGGAYNEQFF. Here is the DNA: TGCGCCAGCAGCCAAGATATCGGGGGAGCCTACAATGAGCAGTTCTTC.